This T cell receptor beta chain was sequenced for a study of blood T cell repertoires in COVID-19. About the research overall: T cells, B-cell-depleted T cells, or PBMCs supplied cDNA or gDNA.

The CDR3 runs 16 residues. The junction had 12 bases not matched to a gene; V was cut back by 4 bases and J by 6 bases. Germline values: CDR1 LNHDA, CDR2 SQIVND (reference sequence). As handled by the study authors: Reference gene primer amplification gave nucleated cell count estimates. Only in-frame clones appear in the TCRdb table, and some are missing; sequencing was by immunoSEQ multiplex PCR. That table is the source of V, J and clone size, and D and trimming were worked out from the DNA. The table lists under 45,000 clones, roughly 80% of them singletons. The TCR comes from a man in his 70s with COVID-19, enrolled during active disease. The chain has TRBV19 and TRBJ1-2, with 9 positions matching TRBD1. Sequencing was performed on peripheral blood. This CDR3 reads CASSTSRDRESNGYTF. The CDR3 nucleotides are TGTGCCAGTAGTACCTCCCGGGACAGGGAATCGAATGGCTACACCTTC.